The clone carrying this T cell receptor (beta chain) showed up just a few times. The data originate from a study of control samples from healthy donors and cancer patients. Generated by immunoSEQ multiplex PCR, the TCRdb table keeps only in-frame clones and is missing some. This table has 150,000 to 200,000 clones, about 94% appearing once. This CDR3 has 13 residues. The V and J ends lost 0 bases and 7 bases respectively, with 7 bases between them. Germline-derived CDR1 and CDR2 are LGHNA and YSLEER. Sequenced input: blood. The chain combines TRBV4-3 with TRBJ1-5; D is unresolved. This clonotype originated in a woman in her thirties or forties in good health. CDR3 bases: TGCGCCAGCAGCCAAGATTCACTCCAGCCCCAGCATTTT. Translation: CASSQDSLQPQHF.